A single T cell receptor beta chain is shown here with its context. The antigen is not known. The sample comes from a study of response to subunit inactivated influenza vaccine. Study findings and constraints: Authors suggested few new T cells are recruited by each seasonal influenza vaccination.

The CDR3 extends over 15 amino acids. The V and J ends lost 3 bases and 2 bases respectively, with 13 bases between them. Germline V lookup: CDR1 MNHEY, CDR2 SMNVEV (reference sequence). TCRdb reprocessed the RT-PCR reads with MiXCR, giving one entry per CDR3 protein. The sample lists about 650,000 distinct CDR3 sequences; 15% to 19% were seen once. The receptor comes from a middle-aged man who received an inactivated influenza vaccine. The material sequenced was PBMCs from blood, taken roughly 12 days after vaccination. The genes are TRBV27 and TRBJ2-5; perhaps D is TRBD1 or TRBD2 (5 bases each). The CDR3 spells CASSFSGRTQETQYF. Written as DNA, the CDR3 is TGTGCCAGCAGTTTCTCGGGACGAACACAAGAGACCCAGTACTTC.